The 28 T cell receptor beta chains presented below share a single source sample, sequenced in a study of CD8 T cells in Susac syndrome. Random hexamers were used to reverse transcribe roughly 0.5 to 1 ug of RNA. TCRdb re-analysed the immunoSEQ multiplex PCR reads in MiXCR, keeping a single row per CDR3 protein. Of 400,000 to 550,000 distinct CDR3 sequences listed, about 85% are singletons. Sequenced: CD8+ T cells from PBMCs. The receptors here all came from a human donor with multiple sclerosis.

The CDR3 spells CASSQVNSPNEQYF. CDR3 DNA: TGTGCCAGCAGCCAAGTGAACAGCCCAAACGAGCAGTACTTC. The V and J genes are TRBV14 and TRBJ2-7; D unresolved. V was pared by 1 base and J by 5 bases, with 12 bases between. The V gene's germline CDR1 is SGHDN and CDR2 FVKESK. The CDR3 loop spans 14 amino acids.

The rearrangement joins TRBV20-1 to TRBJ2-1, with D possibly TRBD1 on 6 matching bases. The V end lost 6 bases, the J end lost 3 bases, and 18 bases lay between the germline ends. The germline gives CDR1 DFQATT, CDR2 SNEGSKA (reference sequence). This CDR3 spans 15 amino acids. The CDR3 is CSAAPGTLDYNEQFF. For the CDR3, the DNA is TGCAGTGCCGCTCCCGGGACACTGGACTACAATGAGCAGTTCTTC.

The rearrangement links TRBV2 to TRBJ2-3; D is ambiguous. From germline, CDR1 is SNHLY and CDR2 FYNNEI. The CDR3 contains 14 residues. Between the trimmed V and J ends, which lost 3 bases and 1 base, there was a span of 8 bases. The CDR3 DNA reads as TGTGCCAGCAGTGATCAGGAGCGCACAGATACGCAGTATTTT. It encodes CASSDQERTDTQYF.

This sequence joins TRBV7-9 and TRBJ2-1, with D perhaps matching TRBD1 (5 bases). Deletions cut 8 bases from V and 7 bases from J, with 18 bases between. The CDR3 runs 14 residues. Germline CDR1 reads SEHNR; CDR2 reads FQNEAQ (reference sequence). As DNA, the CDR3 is TGTGCCAGCGACCATGGGCAGGGTTGGAATGAGCAGTTCTTC. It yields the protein CASDHGQGWNEQFF.

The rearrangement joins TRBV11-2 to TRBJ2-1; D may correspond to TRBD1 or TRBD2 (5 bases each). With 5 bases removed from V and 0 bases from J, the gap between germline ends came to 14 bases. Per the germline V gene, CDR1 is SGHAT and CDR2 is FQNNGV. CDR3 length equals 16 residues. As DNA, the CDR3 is TGTGCCAGCAGCCCGGGTTGGGGGAGCTCCTACAATGAGCAGTTCTTC. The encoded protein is CASSPGWGSSYNEQFF.

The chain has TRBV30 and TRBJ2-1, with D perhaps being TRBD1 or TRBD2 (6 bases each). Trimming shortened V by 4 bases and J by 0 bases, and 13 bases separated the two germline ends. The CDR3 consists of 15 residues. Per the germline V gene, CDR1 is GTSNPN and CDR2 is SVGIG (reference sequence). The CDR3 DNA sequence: TGTGCCTGGATGGCGTCGGGGGCCTCCTACAATGAGCAGTTCTTC. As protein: CAWMASGASYNEQFF.

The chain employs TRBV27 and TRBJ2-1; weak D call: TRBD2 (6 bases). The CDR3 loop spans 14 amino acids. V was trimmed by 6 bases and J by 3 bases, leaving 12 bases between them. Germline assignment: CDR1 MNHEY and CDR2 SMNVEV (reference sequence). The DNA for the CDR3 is TGTGCCAGCAGACCCTTGGAGGGCTACAATGAGCAGTTCTTC. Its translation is CASRPLEGYNEQFF.

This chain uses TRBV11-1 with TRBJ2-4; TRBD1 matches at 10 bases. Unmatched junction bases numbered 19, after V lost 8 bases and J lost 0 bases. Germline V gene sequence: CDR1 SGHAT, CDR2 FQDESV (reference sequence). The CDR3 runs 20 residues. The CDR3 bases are TGTGCCAGCGAAGCTTATACCGGGACAGGGGCCTCACTAGCCAAAAACATTCAGTACTTC. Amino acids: CASEAYTGTGASLAKNIQYF. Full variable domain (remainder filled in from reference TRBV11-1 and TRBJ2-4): EAEVAQSPRYKITEKSQAVAFWCDPISGHATLYWYRQILGQGPELLVQFQDESVVDDSQLPKDRFSAERLKGVDSTLKIQPAELGDSAMYLCASEAYTGTGASLAKNIQYFGAGTRLSVL.

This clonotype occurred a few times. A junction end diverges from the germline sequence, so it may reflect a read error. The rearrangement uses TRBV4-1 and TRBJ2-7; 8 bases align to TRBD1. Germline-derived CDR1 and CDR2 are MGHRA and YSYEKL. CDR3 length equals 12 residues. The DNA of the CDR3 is TGTGCCAGCAGCCAGACAGGGGACGAGCAGTACTTC. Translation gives CASSQTGDEQYF.

CDR3 region: CASSIIAAINQPQHF. The CDR3 bases are TGTGCCAGTAGTATCATAGCAGCTATCAATCAGCCCCAGCATTTT. This rearrangement joins TRBV19 to TRBJ1-5, with D unclear. The CDR3 is 15 amino acids. Trimming removed 3 bases at V and 3 bases at J, with 12 bases between. CDR1 LNHDA and CDR2 SQIVND come from the germline V gene (reference sequence).

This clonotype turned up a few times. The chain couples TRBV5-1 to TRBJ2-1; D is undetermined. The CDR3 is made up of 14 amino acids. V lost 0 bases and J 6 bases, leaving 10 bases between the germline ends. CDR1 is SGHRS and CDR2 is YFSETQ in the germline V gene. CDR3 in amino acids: CASSLDGFGNEQFF. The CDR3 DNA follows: TGCGCCAGCAGCTTGGACGGGTTCGGCAATGAGCAGTTCTTC.

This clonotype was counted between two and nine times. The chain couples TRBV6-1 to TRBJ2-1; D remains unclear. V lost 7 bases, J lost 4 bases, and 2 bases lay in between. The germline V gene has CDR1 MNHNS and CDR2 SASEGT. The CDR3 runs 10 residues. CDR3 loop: CASNYNEQFF. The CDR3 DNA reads TGTGCCAGCAATTACAATGAGCAGTTCTTC.

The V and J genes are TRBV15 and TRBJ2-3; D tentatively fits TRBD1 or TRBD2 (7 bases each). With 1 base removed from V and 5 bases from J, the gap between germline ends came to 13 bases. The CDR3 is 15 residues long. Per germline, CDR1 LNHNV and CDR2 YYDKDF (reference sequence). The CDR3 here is CATSRGGGGRDTQYF. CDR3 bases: TGTGCCACCAGCAGAGGAGGGGGCGGGAGAGATACGCAGTATTTT. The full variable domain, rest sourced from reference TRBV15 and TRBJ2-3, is DAMVIQNPRYQVTQFGKPVTLSCSQTLNHNVMYWYQQKSSQAPKLLFHYYDKDFNNEADTPDNFQSRRPNTSFCFLDIRSPGLGDTAMYLCATSRGGGGRDTQYFGPGTRLTVL.

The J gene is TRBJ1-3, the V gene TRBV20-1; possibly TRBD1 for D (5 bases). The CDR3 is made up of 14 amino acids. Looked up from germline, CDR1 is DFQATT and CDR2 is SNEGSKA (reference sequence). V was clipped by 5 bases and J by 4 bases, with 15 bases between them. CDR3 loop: CSALPWGGGNTIYF. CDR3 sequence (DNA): TGCAGTGCTCTACCTTGGGGGGGAGGAAACACCATATATTTT.

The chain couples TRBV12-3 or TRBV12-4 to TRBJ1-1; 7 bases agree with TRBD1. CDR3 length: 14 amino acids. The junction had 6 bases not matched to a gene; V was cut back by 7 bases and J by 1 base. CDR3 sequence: CASNPTGPNTEAFF. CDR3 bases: TGTGCCAGCAATCCGACAGGGCCGAACACTGAAGCTTTCTTT.

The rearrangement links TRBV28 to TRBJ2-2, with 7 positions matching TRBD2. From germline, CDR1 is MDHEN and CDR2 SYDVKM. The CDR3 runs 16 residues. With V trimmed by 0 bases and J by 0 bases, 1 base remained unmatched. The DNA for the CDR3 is TGTGCCAGCAGTTTATGTGGACTAGCGAACACCGGGGAGCTGTTTTTT. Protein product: CASSLCGLANTGELFF. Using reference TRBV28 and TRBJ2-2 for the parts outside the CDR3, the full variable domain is DVKVTQSSRYLVKRTGEKVFLECVQDMDHENMFWYRQDPGLGLRLIYFSYDVKMKEKGDIPEGYSVSREKKERFSLILESASTNQTSMYLCASSLCGLANTGELFFGEGSRLTVL.

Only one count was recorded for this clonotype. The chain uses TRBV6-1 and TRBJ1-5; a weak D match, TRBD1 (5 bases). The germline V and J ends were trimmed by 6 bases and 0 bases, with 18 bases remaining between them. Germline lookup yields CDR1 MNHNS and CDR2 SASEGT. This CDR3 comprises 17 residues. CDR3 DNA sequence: TGTGCCAGCAGCCACTTCGGGGGGGGATATAGCAATCAGCCCCAGCATTTT. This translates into CASSHFGGGYSNQPQHF.

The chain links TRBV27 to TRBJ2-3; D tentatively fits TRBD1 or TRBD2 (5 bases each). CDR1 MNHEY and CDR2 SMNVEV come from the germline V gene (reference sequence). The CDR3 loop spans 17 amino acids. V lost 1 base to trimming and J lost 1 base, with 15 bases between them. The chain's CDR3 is CASSLLEGHPGTDTQYF. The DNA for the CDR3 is TGTGCCAGCAGTTTATTAGAGGGGCATCCCGGCACAGATACGCAGTATTTT.

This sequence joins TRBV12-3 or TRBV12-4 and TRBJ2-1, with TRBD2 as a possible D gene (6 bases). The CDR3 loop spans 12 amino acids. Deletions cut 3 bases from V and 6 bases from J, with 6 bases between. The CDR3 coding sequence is TGTGCCAGCAGTTTGGGACTCAATGAGCAGTTCTTC. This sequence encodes CASSLGLNEQFF.

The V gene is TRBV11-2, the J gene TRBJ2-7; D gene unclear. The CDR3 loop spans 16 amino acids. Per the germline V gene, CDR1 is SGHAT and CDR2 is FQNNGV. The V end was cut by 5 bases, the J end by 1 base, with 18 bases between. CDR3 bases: TGTGCCAGCAGCCCCCGCGAGTTTGGGGTGTCCTACGAGCAGTACTTC. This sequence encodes CASSPREFGVSYEQYF.

The CDR3 sequence is CASSILSTGYTEAFF. As DNA, the CDR3 is TGTGCCAGTAGTATCCTTTCGACAGGGTACACTGAAGCTTTCTTT. The chain combines TRBV19 with TRBJ1-1; 7 bases line up with TRBD1. This CDR3 region has 15 residues. J lost 3 bases, V lost 3 bases, and 7 bases had no gene match. CDR1 is LNHDA, CDR2 SQIVND, per germline (reference sequence).

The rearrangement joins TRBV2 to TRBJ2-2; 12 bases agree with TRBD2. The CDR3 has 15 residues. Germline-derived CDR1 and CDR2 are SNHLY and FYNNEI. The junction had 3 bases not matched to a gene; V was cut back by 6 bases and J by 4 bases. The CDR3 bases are TGTGCCAGCAGACTGACTAGCGGGGGCACCGGGGAGCTGTTTTTT. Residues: CASRLTSGGTGELFF.

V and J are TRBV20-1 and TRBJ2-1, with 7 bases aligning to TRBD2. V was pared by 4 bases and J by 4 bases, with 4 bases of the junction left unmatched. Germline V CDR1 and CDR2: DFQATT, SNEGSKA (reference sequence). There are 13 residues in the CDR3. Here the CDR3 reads CSAKLAPYNEQFF. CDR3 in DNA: TGCAGTGCTAAACTAGCGCCGTACAATGAGCAGTTCTTC.

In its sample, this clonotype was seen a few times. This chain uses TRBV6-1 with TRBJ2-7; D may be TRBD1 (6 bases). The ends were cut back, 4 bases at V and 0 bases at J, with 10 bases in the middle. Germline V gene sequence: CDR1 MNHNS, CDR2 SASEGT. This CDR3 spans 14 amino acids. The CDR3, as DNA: TGTGCCAGCAGTGCGGACAGCTTCTCCTACGAGCAGTACTTC. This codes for CASSADSFSYEQYF.

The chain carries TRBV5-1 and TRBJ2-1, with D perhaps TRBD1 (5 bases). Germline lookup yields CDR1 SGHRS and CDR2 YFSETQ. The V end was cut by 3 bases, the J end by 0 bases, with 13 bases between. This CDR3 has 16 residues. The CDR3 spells CASSSEQVTSYNEQFF. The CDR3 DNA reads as TGCGCCAGCAGCTCGGAACAGGTCACCTCCTACAATGAGCAGTTCTTC. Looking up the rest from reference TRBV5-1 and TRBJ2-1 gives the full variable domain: KAGVTQTPRYLIKTRGQQVTLSCSPISGHRSVSWYQQTPGQGLQFLFEYFSETQRNKGNFPGRFSGRQFSNSRSEMNVSTLELGDSALYLCASSSEQVTSYNEQFFGPGTRLTVL.

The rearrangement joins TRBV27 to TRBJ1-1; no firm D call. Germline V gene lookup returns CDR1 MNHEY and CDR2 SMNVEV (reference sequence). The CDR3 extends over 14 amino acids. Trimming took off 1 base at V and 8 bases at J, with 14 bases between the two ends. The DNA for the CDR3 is TGTGCCAGCAGTTTATGGGTCGGGCAGCCCGAAGCTTTCTTT. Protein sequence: CASSLWVGQPEAFF.

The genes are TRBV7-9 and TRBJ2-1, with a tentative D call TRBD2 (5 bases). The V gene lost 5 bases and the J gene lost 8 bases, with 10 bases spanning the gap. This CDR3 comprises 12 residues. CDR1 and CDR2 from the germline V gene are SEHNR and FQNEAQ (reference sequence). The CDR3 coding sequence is TGTGCCAGCAGCCGGAGGCGAGATGAGCAGTTCTTC. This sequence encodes CASSRRRDEQFF.

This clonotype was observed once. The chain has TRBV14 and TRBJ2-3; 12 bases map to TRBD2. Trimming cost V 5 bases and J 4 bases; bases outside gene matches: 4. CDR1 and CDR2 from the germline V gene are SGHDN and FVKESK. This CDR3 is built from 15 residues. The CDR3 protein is CASSELAGGSDTQYF. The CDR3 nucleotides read TGTGCCAGCAGCGAGCTAGCGGGGGGGTCAGATACGCAGTATTTT.